Detailed here is one T cell receptor beta chain. Its matching antigen is unknown. The entry originates in a study of CXCR3-negative and CXCR3-positive naive CD8 T cells. Findings and caveats of the study: TRB CDR3 properties were used to infer TCR strength, and surface CD5 was comparable between naive subsets. Similarly elevated diversity marked both naive subsets, with memory CD8+ cells showing far lower diversity. CXCR3-positive naive cells carried more hydrophobic TRB CDR3s than CXCR3-negative ones.

Researchers reported sorting every CD8+ T cell subset in triplicate, 300,000 cells per sort. CD45RO-CCR7+CD27+CD95- cells counted as naive CD8+ T cells. UMI-labeled TRB cDNA libraries were prepared by 5' RACE. TCRdb re-called the 5' RACE reads; every CDR3 protein appears as one record, without DNA. The sample totals 55,000 to 75,000 distinct CDR3 sequences. The germline gives CDR1 LGHNT, CDR2 FRNRAP. The CDR3 runs 13 residues. The J gene is TRBJ1-5, the V gene TRBV12-5; TCRdb outputs TRBD1, but without DNA this stays unchecked. The clonotype comes from a human donor in good health. Some clones in this sample may be carry-over from other donors' samples. The material sequenced was naive CXCR3+ CD8+ T cells from blood. Subset reported: CD45RO-CCR7+CD27+CD95- naive CD8+ T cells expressing CXCR3 (TNR3+). CDR3: CASDTRGGQPQHF.